Following are 3 T cell receptor beta chains from one sample sequenced in a study of blood T cell repertoires in COVID-19. This table comes from immunoSEQ multiplex PCR, and its TCRdb copy is limited to in-frame clones, with some not included. The data contain 300,000 to 400,000 clones, around 86% of them singletons. The specimen sequenced was peripheral blood. The source is a man aged 45-65 years with active or convalescent COVID-19.

This clone was found once. This sequence joins TRBV6-5 and TRBJ2-1; 8 bases align to TRBD2. With V trimmed by 2 bases and J by 5 bases, 8 bases remained unmatched. The CDR3 runs to 16 residues. CDR1 MNHEY and CDR2 SVGAGI come from the germline V gene. CDR3 DNA: TGTGCCAGCAGTTACGGAGGGGGAGCGGGAGACAATGAGCAGTTCTTC. It is translated as CASSYGGGAGDNEQFF.

The genes are TRBV24-1 and TRBJ2-5; the D gene is possibly TRBD2 (6 bases). The CDR3 runs 14 residues. Trimming cost V 3 bases and J 5 bases, with 12 bases left between them. Germline V gives CDR1 KGHDR, CDR2 SFDVKD. The CDR3 sequence is CATSDHGGIETQYF. CDR3 nucleotides: TGTGCCACCAGTGATCACGGCGGGATCGAGACCCAGTACTTC.

This chain uses TRBV6-6 with TRBJ2-3, with D maybe TRBD1 (7 bases). Germline V gives CDR1 MNHNY, CDR2 SVGAGI (reference sequence). The CDR3 length is 16 residues. V lost 0 bases, J lost 5 bases, and 15 bases lay in between. CDR3 in DNA: TGTGCCAGCAGTTACTCAGCAGGGGGGTTCGTAGATACGCAGTATTTT. This sequence encodes CASSYSAGGFVDTQYF.